This T cell receptor beta chain was retrieved from a study of blood T cell repertoires in COVID-19. Study information: T cells, B-cell-depleted T cells, or PBMCs provided the cDNA or gDNA that served as material.

Methods used by the authors: Reference gene primer amplification gave nucleated cell count estimates. TCRdb keeps only in-frame clones here, not all; method: immunoSEQ multiplex PCR. That table is the source of V, J and clone size, and D and trimming were worked out from the DNA. Among a few hundred thousand clones listed, approximately 78% were seen once. Seattle enrolled patients during active infection and tracked them longitudinally. This TCR came from a woman aged 70-85 years with COVID-19, enrolled during active disease. Material: peripheral blood.

The CDR3 is CASSDRGPRTEAFF. CDR3 sequence (DNA): TGTGCCAGCAGTGACAGGGGGCCGAGGACTGAAGCTTTCTTT. The V and J genes are TRBV6-6 and TRBJ1-1; 10 nucleotides match TRBD1. Germline CDR1 and CDR2: MNHNY and SVGAGI (reference sequence). The V and J ends lost 5 bases and 5 bases, in that order; junction bases with no gene match: 5. This CDR3 is 14 amino acids long.